The present T cell receptor (beta chain) was sequenced within a study of blood T cell repertoires in COVID-19. On the study more broadly: The samples span acute and convalescent COVID-19 from the United States, Italy and Spain.

The sample holds one count of this clone. In the study's own analysis: Amplification of reference gene primers was used by the study to estimate nucleated cell counts. Generated by immunoSEQ multiplex PCR, the TCRdb table keeps only in-frame clones and is missing some. The V and J calls and clone size are taken from that table; D and trimming were inferred from the DNA. Counted here are 250,000 to 400,000 clones, around 86% occurring once; the ten biggest clones make up 1%. CDR1 ENHRY and CDR2 SYGVKD come from the germline V gene. This CDR3 is 15 amino acids long. The V segment lost 2 bases and the J segment 6 bases; nucleotides outside the gene matches: 3.

The TCR originated in a middle-aged man with active or convalescent COVID-19. The specimen was peripheral blood. This chain connects TRBV10-3 to TRBJ2-1; 11 bases are shared with TRBD2. This chain's CDR3 is CAISESSGGANEQFF. CDR3 DNA: TGTGCCATCAGTGAGAGTAGCGGGGGGGCCAATGAGCAGTTCTTC.